The rows below give T cell receptor beta chains drawn from one sample of a study of blood T cell repertoires in COVID-19. The repertoire was sequenced with immunoSEQ multiplex PCR; TCRdb's copy has only in-frame clones and lacks some. The sample lists around 300,000 clones; 70% to 90% were seen once. Sequenced material: peripheral blood. All receptors come from a woman in her 70s with acute or convalescent COVID-19. Both conserved end residues are part of each CDR3. The order of the fields is V gene, clone size, J gene, D gene, CDR3 DNA, CDR3 protein. The D gene is left open where the match is weak. Rows give clone size only sometimes, using once, few, many, or a class for an expanded clone.

TRBV14	.	TRBJ2-2	TRBD1	TGTGCCAGCAGCCAAGATCCCCGGACAGGGGCCGGCGGGGAGCTGTTTTTT	CASSQDPRTGAGGELFF
TRBV7-3	.	TRBJ1-1	.	TGTGCCAGCAGCTTAATCGCGGGGGCTGAAGCTTTCTTT	CASSLIAGAEAFF
TRBV3-1/TRBV3-2	.	TRBJ1-3	.	TGTGCCAGCAGTACTACTACAGGGCCTGGAAACACCATATATTTT	CASSTTTGPGNTIYF
TRBV7-8	.	TRBJ1-5	.	TGTGCCAGCAGCTTAGACGGAGTGAGTAGTCAGCCCCAGCATTTT	CASSLDGVSSQPQHF
TRBV29-1	.	TRBJ1-2	.	TGCAGCGTTGCGCCCCTAGCCCCCCTCCTGTCCGGCTACACCTTC	CSVAPLAPLLSGYTF
TRBV4-1	.	TRBJ2-3	TRBD1	TGCGCCAGCAGCCAAGGGGACAGGGGCGATACGCAGTATTTT	CASSQGDRGDTQYF
TRBV5-1	.	TRBJ1-1	TRBD1	TGCGCCAGCAGCTTGGGACAGGGTATAACTGAAGCTTTCTTT	CASSLGQGITEAFF
TRBV5-1	.	TRBJ2-5	TRBD2	TGCGCCAGCAGCTTGGCGGCGGGGGGGCAGGAGACCCAGTACTTC	CASSLAAGGQETQYF
TRBV5-1	.	TRBJ2-3	TRBD2	TGCGCCAGCAGCTTGTCCGGACTAGCGGGGGGAGCAGATACGCAGTATTTT	CASSLSGLAGGADTQYF
TRBV11-2	.	TRBJ2-7	TRBD2	TGTGCCAGCAGCTCATTTAGCGGGACGACCTACGAGCAGTACTTC	CASSSFSGTTYEQYF
TRBV5-1	.	TRBJ1-1	.	TGCGCCAGCAGTTTGGACAGCTACACTGAAGCTTTCTTT	CASSLDSYTEAFF
TRBV11-2	.	TRBJ2-7	.	TGTGCCAGCAGCTTAGGCGGCTTTAGCTCCTACGAGCAGTACTTC	CASSLGGFSSYEQYF
TRBV3-1/TRBV3-2	.	TRBJ1-6	.	TGTGCCAGCAGTTCTGACGGGAGCTCCTATAATTCACCCCTCCACTTT	CASSSDGSSYNSPLHF
TRBV10-3	.	TRBJ1-1	TRBD1	TGTGCCATCAGGGGGACAGGAGAAGGTGAAGCTTTCTTT	CAIRGTGEGEAFF
TRBV4-1	.	TRBJ1-2	TRBD1	TGCGCCAGCAGCCAAGAAACTAGGGGGCGAGGCTACACCTTC	CASSQETRGRGYTF
TRBV5-6	.	TRBJ1-1	.	TGTGCCAGCAGCCTGGACAGTCGGAACACTGAAGCTTTCTTT	CASSLDSRNTEAFF
TRBV3-1/TRBV3-2	.	TRBJ1-2	.	TGTGCCAGCAGCTCCACAGGGCACGGCTACACCTTC	CASSSTGHGYTF
TRBV13	.	TRBJ1-5	TRBD1	TGTGCCAGCAGAATTGACAGGGGGCGCGTAAGCAATCAGCCCCAGCATTTT	CASRIDRGRVSNQPQHF
TRBV7-8	once	TRBJ1-4	.	TGTGCCAGCAGCTTAGTGTTCGGGACTAATGAAAAACTGTTTTTT	CASSLVFGTNEKLFF
TRBV28	once	TRBJ2-7	.	TGTGCCAGCAAGGGAGTTACTAAAAACTACGAGCAGTACTTC	CASKGVTKNYEQYF
TRBV19	.	TRBJ2-5	TRBD2	TGTGCCAGTAGTATTCGTCTAGCGGGGTCGCAAGAGACCCAGTACTTC	CASSIRLAGSQETQYF
TRBV3-1/TRBV3-2	.	TRBJ1-2	TRBD1	TGTGCCAGCAGCCCCGACAGGGTTGGCTACACCTTC	CASSPDRVGYTF
TRBV19	.	TRBJ2-1	TRBD1	TGTGCCAGTAGACCTACAGGGGTCGGTCTCAATGAGCAGTTCTTC	CASRPTGVGLNEQFF
TRBV10-1	.	TRBJ2-2	TRBD1	TGCGCCAGCGGACGAAACAGGGGCACCGGGGAGCTGTTTTTT	CASGRNRGTGELFF
TRBV3-1/TRBV3-2	.	TRBJ2-2	TRBD2	TGTGCCAGCTCCACCGCGGGACTAGCGTCCGGGGAGCTGTTTTTT	CASSTAGLASGELFF
TRBV18	.	TRBJ2-4	TRBD1	TGTGCCAGCTCAGATTCAGGACAGGAAGAATTAGAAAACATTCAGTACTTC	CASSDSGQEELENIQYF
TRBV9	.	TRBJ1-5	.	TGTGCCAGCAGCGTAGGTCCGGCTATCCGGGGTCAGCCCCAGCATTTT	CASSVGPAIRGQPQHF
TRBV4-1	.	TRBJ1-1	TRBD1	TGCGCCAGCAGCCAAGAATTCGCAGGGGGCGTTTCAGCTTTCTTT	CASSQEFAGGVSAFF
TRBV7-8	.	TRBJ2-5	.	TGTGCCAGCAGCGCCGGGGGTAGGGAAGAGACCCAGTACTTC	CASSAGGREETQYF
TRBV23-1	.	TRBJ2-1	TRBD2	TGCGCCAGCAGTCACCCAAGAAGACTAGCGGACAATGAGCAGTTCTTC	CASSHPRRLADNEQFF
TRBV2	once	TRBJ2-7	TRBD1	TGTGCCAGCAGAATGACAGGGGCCTACGAGCAGTACTTC	CASRMTGAYEQYF
TRBV11-2	once	TRBJ2-1	TRBD2	TGTGCCAGCTGCCCGGGGACTAGCGGGGGGATGGAGCAGTTCTTC	CASCPGTSGGMEQFF
TRBV4-2	.	TRBJ2-3	TRBD1	TGTGCCAGCAGCCAGGCCGGCCCAGGGGGCCCAGATACGCAGTATTTT	CASSQAGPGGPDTQYF
TRBV5-4	.	TRBJ1-3	.	TGTGCCAGCAGCTCCAAGGACGGGGCTGGAAACACCATATATTTT	CASSSKDGAGNTIYF
TRBV6-5	.	TRBJ1-3	.	TGTGCCAGCAGGGAGGAGGGGAGAAACACCATATATTTT	CASREEGRNTIYF
TRBV12-2	.	TRBJ1-1	.	TGTGCAAGTCGCTCGGGACAGGGAAAATCTCGGCCGAACACTGAAGCTTTCTTT	CASRSGQGKSRPNTEAFF
TRBV5-4	.	TRBJ2-3	TRBD2	TGTGCCAGCAGCTTGGGACTAGCAAAAGATACGCAGTATTTT	CASSLGLAKDTQYF
TRBV2	.	TRBJ2-5	TRBD1	TGTGCCAGCAGTAACCCTACAGGGGAAGGCGAGACCCAGTACTTC	CASSNPTGEGETQYF
TRBV5-1	few	TRBJ2-2	TRBD2	TGCGCCAGCAGACCGAGCGGGGGGAACACCGGGGAGCTGTTTTTT	CASRPSGGNTGELFF
TRBV5-1	.	TRBJ2-7	.	TGCGCCAGCAGCTTGGTTGGCCTGGCCTACGAGCAGTACTTC	CASSLVGLAYEQYF
TRBV10-1	.	TRBJ1-6	.	TGCGCCAGCAGTGAGTCGACGGCGGGGAATTCACCCCTCCACTTT	CASSESTAGNSPLHF
TRBV11-2	few	TRBJ2-2	.	TGTGCCAGCAGCTTTCAGACAACCGGGGAGCTGTTTTTT	CASSFQTTGELFF
TRBV5-5	.	TRBJ2-2	.	TGTGCCAGCAGCTTGGCGCGGGGCTGGACCGGGGAGCTGTTTTTT	CASSLARGWTGELFF
TRBV12-3/TRBV12-4	once	TRBJ2-5	.	TGTGCCAGCAGTCGGTTTGAGCAGACCCAGTACTTC	CASSRFEQTQYF
TRBV6-5	.	TRBJ1-3	.	TGTGCCAGCAGTTACTCCAGGGGTGACACCATATATTTT	CASSYSRGDTIYF
TRBV12-5	.	TRBJ2-7	TRBD1	TGTGCTAGTGGTTTGGTACTCGGGACAGGATGGACCTACGAGCAGTACTTC	CASGLVLGTGWTYEQYF
TRBV28	.	TRBJ1-4	TRBD1	TGTGCCAGCAGGCCATCCGCCGGGACAGGGGATGAAAAACTGTTTTTT	CASRPSAGTGDEKLFF
TRBV6-1	.	TRBJ2-7	.	TGTGCCAGCAGTGAAGGGCGCAAAGGGGGGTACTTC	CASSEGRKGGYF
TRBV2	.	TRBJ1-4	.	TGTGCCAGCAGTGTTCAGGGGTACGAACTGTTTTTT	CASSVQGYELFF
TRBV4-1	.	TRBJ1-3	.	TGCGCCAGCAGCCACGAGGTAGACGGAAACACCATATATTTT	CASSHEVDGNTIYF
TRBV7-8	.	TRBJ2-4	.	TGTGCCAGCAGTTTTGATTCGGGTTTTGCCAAAAACATTCAGTACTTC	CASSFDSGFAKNIQYF
TRBV5-4	.	TRBJ1-3	.	TGTGCCAGCAGCTTGGGAAGGGACTCAGGGAGTAACACCATATATTTT	CASSLGRDSGSNTIYF
TRBV27	.	TRBJ2-1	.	TGTGCCAGCAGTGGGATTGGGGCAAGAGAGCAGTTCTTC	CASSGIGAREQFF
TRBV2	few	TRBJ1-1	TRBD1	TGTGCCAGCAGGGGACAGATTAACACTGAAGCTTTCTTT	CASRGQINTEAFF
TRBV18	.	TRBJ1-6	.	TGTGCCAGCTCGCACAGGGTTTCACCCCTCCACTTT	CASSHRVSPLHF
TRBV7-9	.	TRBJ2-1	.	TGTGCCAGCAGCGCCCAGAGCGGAGCCTACAATGAGCAGTTCTTC	CASSAQSGAYNEQFF
TRBV18	.	TRBJ2-2	.	TGTGCCAGCTCACCAAGGGGTGCGAACACCGGGGAGCTGTTTTTT	CASSPRGANTGELFF
TRBV19	.	TRBJ1-5	TRBD1	TGTGCCAGTAGCTGGGACAGCACCAGCGCCCAGCATTTT	CASSWDSTSAQHF
TRBV4-1	.	TRBJ1-5	.	TGCGCCAGCAGCCAAGACACCGGAGAGGGGGGGTATCAGCCCCAGCATTTT	CASSQDTGEGGYQPQHF